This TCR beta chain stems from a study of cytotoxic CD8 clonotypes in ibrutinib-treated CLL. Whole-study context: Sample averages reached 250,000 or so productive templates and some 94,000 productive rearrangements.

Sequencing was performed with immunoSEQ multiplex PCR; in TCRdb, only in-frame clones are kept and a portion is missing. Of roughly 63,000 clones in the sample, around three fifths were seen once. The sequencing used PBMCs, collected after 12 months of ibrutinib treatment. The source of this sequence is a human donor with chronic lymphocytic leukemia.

CDR3 sequence: CASSFGGARAPLHF. For the CDR3, the DNA is TGTGCCAGCTCCTTCGGGGGGGCGCGCGCACCCCTCCACTTT. This chain uses TRBV2 with TRBJ1-6; TRBD1 might be the D (6 bases). V gave up 8 bases and J gave up 11 bases, with 19 bases separating them. The CDR3 runs 14 residues. Looked up from germline, CDR1 is SNHLY and CDR2 is FYNNEI.